The following is a T cell receptor (beta chain) sequence with its context. The source of the sample is a study of blood T cell repertoires in COVID-19. Study in general: Italy, Spain and the United States were the sources of the convalescent and acute COVID-19 samples.

Original analysis: Counts of nucleated cells, estimated from reference gene primer amplification, were obtained. Produced via immunoSEQ multiplex PCR; TCRdb's table is partial and in-frame only. V and J calls and clone size come straight from that table; D and trimming were deduced from the DNA. The sample has around 68,000 clones; 75% to 90% are singletons. Deletions cut 3 bases from V and 8 bases from J, with 16 bases between. CDR1 and CDR2 from the germline V gene are MGHRA and YSYEKL. This CDR3 has 14 amino acids. The TCR comes from a man aged 50 to 60 with active COVID-19. Source material: peripheral blood. V is TRBV4-1 and J is TRBJ1-1, with D uncertain. The CDR3 sequence is CASSHTQIEPEAFF. CDR3 nucleotides: TGCGCCAGCAGCCACACACAGATTGAGCCGGAAGCTTTCTTT.